These T cell receptor beta chains were read from a single sample in a study of T cells in Graves' hyperthyroidism and ophthalmopathy. TCRdb ran MiXCR on the multiplex PCR reads and lists one entry per CDR3 protein. The sample carries some 700,000 distinct CDR3 sequences, roughly 17% recorded once. The sequenced sample consisted of blood. These receptors came from a man between 45 and 60 years old with Graves' hyperthyroidism. CDR3s include the opening cysteine and the closing phenylalanine or tryptophan. The D gene is left open where the match is weak. Clone size appears in some rows only: once, few, many, or a class for an expanded clone.

abundance,v_gene,j_gene,d_gene,CDR3aa,CDR3nt
few,TRBV27,TRBJ2-4,TRBD1,CASSRGLVGQNIQYF,TGTGCCAGCAGTAGGGGGCTAGTCGGTCAAAACATTCAGTACTTC
many,TRBV27,TRBJ2-1,.,CASSYYGTYNEQFF,TGTGCCAGCAGTTACTACGGGACCTACAATGAGCAGTTCTTC
.,TRBV7-9,TRBJ2-7,.,CASSLARQGWGEQYF,TGTGCCAGCAGCTTAGCTAGGCAGGGATGGGGCGAGCAGTACTTC
.,TRBV7-4,TRBJ2-3,.,CASSLTYADTQYF,TGTGCCAGCAGCTTAACTTATGCAGATACGCAGTATTTT
few,TRBV6-1,TRBJ2-7,TRBD2,CASSWGLAGVSYEQYF,TGTGCCAGCAGTTGGGGACTAGCGGGAGTATCCTACGAGCAGTACTTC
many,TRBV5-1,TRBJ2-5,.,CASSPDSGKETQYF,TGCGCCAGCAGCCCGGACAGTGGGAAAGAGACCCAGTACTTC
many,TRBV29-1,TRBJ2-7,TRBD1,CSGRGQGFHEQYF,TGCAGCGGCCGAGGACAGGGGTTCCACGAGCAGTACTTC
many,TRBV10-2,TRBJ2-7,.,CASSESSGSRDYEQYF,TGCGCCAGCAGTGAGTCGTCAGGATCACGGGATTACGAGCAGTACTTC
.,TRBV9,TRBJ2-1,.,CASSTPPDEQFF,TGTGCCAGCAGCACCCCTCCTGATGAGCAGTTCTTC
many,TRBV28,TRBJ1-1,.,CASGGADTEAFF,TGTGCCAGCGGGGGGGCGGACACTGAAGCTTTCTTT
.,TRBV27,TRBJ2-7,TRBD2,CASSFAAGGLEEQYF,TGTGCCAGCAGTTTCGCAGCGGGAGGGCTGGAAGAGCAGTACTTC
many,TRBV12-3/TRBV12-4,TRBJ2-7,TRBD1,CASTIYRGGEQYF,TGTGCCAGCACTATTTACAGGGGTGGTGAGCAGTACTTC
few,TRBV5-1,TRBJ1-3,.,CASSEPSGNTIYF,TGCGCCAGCAGCGAACCATCTGGAAACACCATATATTTT
few,TRBV3-1,TRBJ1-1,.,CASRTTGMNTEAFF,TGTGCCAGCAGAACGACAGGTATGAACACTGAAGCTTTCTTT
.,TRBV5-4,TRBJ2-1,.,CASSQDLEVTNTPKDTEQFF,TGTGCCAGCAGCCAAGATCTAGAAGTCACGAACACCCCGAAAGACACTGAGCAGTTCTTC
many,TRBV28,TRBJ1-2,.,CASSPNPQGGYGYTF,TGTGCCAGCAGTCCAAACCCTCAGGGAGGGTATGGCTACACCTTC
few,TRBV19,TRBJ2-1,.,CASSIGRFAVEQFF,TGTGCCAGTAGTATAGGAAGATTTGCGGTAGAACAGTTCTTC
many,TRBV11-2,TRBJ2-1,TRBD2,CASRGSGKQFF,TGTGCCAGCAGGGGGAGCGGGAAGCAGTTCTTC
few,TRBV27,TRBJ1-1,.,CASSLVLGALETEAFF,TGTGCCAGCAGTTTAGTTCTGGGGGCCCTTGAGACTGAAGCTTTCTTT
many,TRBV5-6,TRBJ1-1,.,CASSWDISNTEAFF,TGTGCCAGCAGCTGGGACATCTCGAACACTGAAGCTTTCTTT
.,TRBV5-8,TRBJ2-6,.,CASSFGLSGANVLTF,TGTGCCAGCAGCTTCGGGCTCTCTGGGGCCAACGTCCTGACTTTC
many,TRBV7-3,TRBJ2-3,TRBD2,CASSVLAGGPYTQYF,TGTGCCAGCAGCGTACTAGCGGGAGGGCCGTATACGCAGTATTTT
many,TRBV28,TRBJ2-2,.,CASSLRSLGSARTGELFF,TGTGCCAGCAGTTTACGATCGCTTGGGTCCGCGAGGACCGGGGAGCTGTTTTTT
.,TRBV4-1,TRBJ2-3,.,CASSQKSFEGGEMDTQYF,TGCGCCAGCAGCCAAAAGTCCTTTGAGGGGGGAGAAATGGATACGCAGTATTTT
many,TRBV27,TRBJ2-1,TRBD2,CASSFLTPSGRAYNEQFF,TGTGCCAGCAGTTTCCTAACCCCTAGCGGGAGGGCCTACAATGAGCAGTTCTTC
few,TRBV5-8,TRBJ1-1,TRBD1,CASSTRQGYIMNTEAFF,TGTGCCAGCAGCACAAGACAGGGATATATTATGAACACTGAAGCTTTCTTT
many,TRBV10-3,TRBJ1-1,.,CAISGLLRTEAFF,TGTGCCATCAGTGGACTCTTGAGGACTGAAGCTTTCTTT
few,TRBV6-5,TRBJ2-2,TRBD2,CASSYTSGRDDGELFF,TGTGCCAGCAGCTATACTAGCGGGAGAGACGACGGGGAGCTGTTTTTT
few,TRBV4-1,TRBJ1-2,.,CASSHGQLYGYTF,TGCGCCAGCAGCCACGGACAACTCTATGGCTACACCTTC
many,TRBV27,TRBJ2-7,TRBD1,CASSLSGRGSAYEQYF,TGTGCCAGCAGTTTATCTGGCAGGGGGAGCGCCTACGAGCAGTACTTC
many,TRBV19,TRBJ1-3,.,CASMRGLLDSGNTIYF,TGTGCCAGTATGAGGGGTCTGTTGGACTCTGGAAACACCATATATTTT
few,TRBV6-2/TRBV6-3,TRBJ2-1,TRBD1,CASSYTAGGMGEQFF,TGTGCCAGCAGTTACACGGCAGGGGGCATGGGTGAGCAGTTCTTC
.,TRBV20-1,TRBJ2-1,.,CSALNFGTSSYNEQFF,TGCAGTGCTTTAAATTTCGGGACTTCCTCCTACAATGAGCAGTTCTTC
many,TRBV7-3,TRBJ2-5,.,CASSPAGGIQETQYF,TGTGCCAGCAGCCCGGCGGGCGGGATTCAAGAGACCCAGTACTTC
many,TRBV7-9,TRBJ1-2,.,CASSLLGRRFDGYTF,TGTGCCAGCAGCTTACTAGGTCGGCGCTTCGATGGCTACACCTTC
few,TRBV29-1,TRBJ2-7,TRBD1,CSVEVGDRAYEQYF,TGCAGCGTTGAAGTTGGGGACAGGGCCTACGAGCAGTACTTC
few,TRBV15,TRBJ2-2,.,CATSREVGELFF,TGTGCCACCAGCAGAGAGGTCGGGGAGCTGTTTTTT
few,TRBV5-6,TRBJ2-7,.,CASSLGVRNEQYF,TGTGCCAGCAGCTTGGGAGTTCGGAACGAGCAGTACTTC
many,TRBV10-3,TRBJ2-1,.,CAISGGAENYNEQFF,TGTGCCATTTCTGGCGGAGCTGAGAACTACAATGAGCAGTTCTTC
.,TRBV19,TRBJ1-1,.,CASSLQLERVGTEAFF,TGTGCCAGTAGTCTACAGCTGGAAAGGGTTGGCACTGAAGCTTTCTTT
few,TRBV20-1,TRBJ2-1,TRBD1,CSAREEGWVQGVHNEQFF,TGCAGTGCTAGAGAAGAGGGTTGGGTACAGGGGGTTCACAATGAGCAGTTCTTC
.,TRBV11-1,TRBJ2-3,TRBD2,CASSLLAGGLSTDTQYF,TGTGCCAGCAGCCTATTAGCGGGAGGATTAAGCACAGATACGCAGTATTTT
few,TRBV11-2,TRBJ2-4,.,CASSPNHINHAKNIQYF,TGTGCCAGCAGCCCCAATCACATCAATCATGCCAAAAACATTCAGTACTTC
many,TRBV12-3/TRBV12-4,TRBJ2-1,TRBD2,CASRSGTSGINEQFF,TGTGCCAGCAGATCCGGGACTAGCGGGATCAATGAGCAGTTCTTC
few,TRBV6-1,TRBJ1-6,.,CATDTVSSYNSPLHF,TGTGCCACGGACACGGTTAGCTCCTATAATTCACCCCTCCACTTT
many,TRBV19,TRBJ1-2,TRBD1,CASSNPGTGDGYTF,TGTGCCAGTAGTAACCCCGGGACAGGGGACGGCTACACCTTC
many,TRBV2,TRBJ2-1,.,CASSELARLGYNEQFF,TGTGCCAGCAGTGAACTGGCCAGACTCGGGTACAATGAGCAGTTCTTC
.,TRBV4-3,TRBJ2-3,.,CASGAHRDILTDTQYF,TGCGCCAGCGGCGCCCACCGGGACATTTTAACAGATACGCAGTATTTT
few,TRBV4-1,TRBJ2-1,TRBD2,CASSPPGLEVGEQFF,TGCGCCAGCAGCCCTCCGGGACTAGAGGTGGGAGAGCAGTTCTTC
few,TRBV19,TRBJ2-1,TRBD2,CASSIQSAGGYDEQFF,TGTGCCAGTAGTATACAGTCAGCGGGGGGCTATGATGAGCAGTTCTTC
few,TRBV6-2/TRBV6-3,TRBJ2-6,.,CASSYSGGPFTGANVLTF,TGTGCCAGCAGTTACTCGGGGGGACCCTTCACTGGGGCCAACGTCCTGACTTTC
many,TRBV28,TRBJ1-3,.,CASSLGGAAYPSGNTIYF,TGTGCCAGCAGTTTGGGAGGCGCAGCTTATCCCTCTGGAAACACCATATATTTT